This TCR beta chain came from a study of CD8 T cells in ankylosing spondylitis (dated 2017 in TCRdb). Concerning the study at large: To find TCR variants linked to disease, the study profiled T cell receptor beta repertoires in ankylosing spondylitis patients and healthy donors. In total, the full study cohort was made up of approximately 99 healthy donors and roughly 27 ankylosing spondylitis patients. Peripheral blood samples were taken, and synovial fluid was additionally collected from ankylosing spondylitis patients.

The sample was run on an Illumina HiSeq 2500. Quantitative 5'-RACE with molecular barcodes was used to prepare TCR beta libraries. The published analysis was carried out like this. A new computational method, built on a probabilistic model of VDJ rearrangement, was used to identify disease-linked TCR variants. The public reads were quality trimmed at Q25 with fastp and then assembled into clones with MiXCR by TCRdb, keeping productive beta chains. Rows with a matching CDR3 protein are joined into one entry that keeps the most common DNA and genes. The V and J calls were determined by TCRdb, not by the authors. This sample has 210,000 or so distinct CDR3 sequences in its table, and around 25% of those were observed once. Around 6.3% of the sample is in the top ten clones. Broader findings and caveats from the paper: A CD8+ phenotype was shown by the disease-linked clones, which were found at relatively low frequencies in peripheral blood. Some motif variants had previously been reported in the synovial fluid and blood of reactive arthritis patients, which suggests shared mechanisms of disease initiation. The disease-linked clones were reported as significantly enriched in matched synovial fluid samples from ankylosing spondylitis patients. Blood from ankylosing spondylitis patients appeared to be characterized by a TCR beta motif made up of several highly homologous amino acid variants.

Trimming takes 0 bases off V and 1 base off J; junction bases not matched to a gene: 6. As encoded in the germline V gene, CDR1 is SGHRS while CDR2 is YFSETQ. Measured from the cysteine to the phenylalanine, the CDR3 is 16 residues long. Only the CDR3 region is kept as DNA, spanning 48 bases read in frame from base 1. Regarding this clonotype: Its binding antigen is unknown. No much larger clone is present one base from it, and per-base qualities are unavailable.

Input material: blood, either unsorted or a sorted T cell fraction (not recorded which). The clonotype comes from a male donor with ankylosing spondylitis or in good health (not recorded which). The chain joins TRBV5-1 to TRBJ2-7; TRBD1 aligns with 8 central bases. The CDR3 reads CASSLAGQGASYEQYF. In nucleotide form, the sequence is TGCGCCAGCAGCTTGGCCGGGCAGGGGGCATCCTACGAGCAGTACTTC.